What follows are 5 T cell receptor beta chains derived from one specimen sequenced in a study of STAT3 mutations in large granular lymphocyte leukemia. Study-level points and caveats: Every T-LGLL patient had at least one immunodominant TCRbeta clonotype.

These receptors have no known antigen. Only in-frame clones appear in the TCRdb table, and some are missing; sequencing was by immunoSEQ multiplex PCR. The sample holds tens of thousands of clones, about 94% seen once. Sequencing was carried out using peripheral blood mononuclear cells. Source of these receptors: a man in his forties with T-cell large granular lymphocyte leukemia. Some clones in this sample may be carry-over from other donors' samples.

This clone was observed once. This chain joins TRBV18 and TRBJ2-5; tentative D call: TRBD1 (5 bases). V lost 1 base and J 2 bases, leaving 5 bases between the germline ends. The CDR3 has 13 amino acids. In germline, CDR1 is KGHSH, CDR2 LQKENI. The CDR3 coding sequence is TGTGCCAGCTCACCACGACAGCAAGAGACCCAGTACTTC. Protein: CASSPRQQETQYF.

This sequence joins TRBV6-6 and TRBJ2-7; 10 bases match TRBD2. This CDR3 contains 15 residues. V lost 6 bases, J lost 4 bases, and 9 bases stayed unmatched. Germline assignment: CDR1 MNHNY and CDR2 SVGAGI (reference sequence). This CDR3 is CASRQSSGGVYEQYF. For the CDR3, the DNA is TGTGCCAGCAGACAATCAAGCGGGGGGGTTTACGAGCAGTACTTC.

The genes are TRBV7-9 and TRBJ2-3; no definite D call. CDR1 SEHNR and CDR2 FQNEAQ come from the germline V gene (reference sequence). Trimming cost V 5 bases and J 5 bases, with 8 bases left between them. The CDR3 sequence is 12 residues long. CDR3 sequence reads: CASSPVGDTQYF. DNA for the CDR3: TGTGCCAGCAGCCCGGTAGGAGATACGCAGTATTTT.

J is TRBJ1-1 and V is TRBV29-1, with D possibly TRBD1 on 6 matching bases. V was trimmed by 6 bases and J by 1 base, leaving 15 bases between them. The germline gives CDR1 SQVTM, CDR2 ANQGSEA. The CDR3 has 14 amino acids. CDR3: CSVRGGQKNTEAFF. The DNA for the CDR3 is TGCAGCGTCCGTGGCGGACAGAAGAACACTGAAGCTTTCTTT.

CDR3 amino acids: CASSRIREQETQYF. The CDR3 bases are TGTGCCAGCAGCCGAATTCGAGAACAAGAGACCCAGTACTTC. The V gene is TRBV7-8, the J gene TRBJ2-5; no firm D call. Germline assignment: CDR1 SGHVS and CDR2 FQNEAQ. The CDR3 length is 14 residues. The ends were cut back, 5 bases at V and 2 bases at J, with 12 bases in the middle.